The entry below gives a single T cell receptor (beta chain) sequence along with its context. What it binds is unknown. This sample is drawn from a study of shared clonotypes between healthy human individuals. This CDR3 is built from 15 residues. With V trimmed by 6 bases and J by 3 bases, 11 bases remained unmatched. Germline-derived CDR1 and CDR2 are SNHLY and FYNNEI. TCRdb's copy holds only in-frame clones and misses some; the assay was immunoSEQ multiplex PCR. The sample lists 700,000 or so clones, about two thirds occurring once. Findings and limits, study-wide: Naive subsets generally had larger estimated richness than memory subsets. Roughly 4.6% of naive CD4 clonotypes were common to a handful of donors.

The specimen sequenced was memory CD4+ T cells sorted from blood. Subset denoted: CD45RA-negative fraction. The sequence derives from a woman between 25 and 40 years old in good health. The chain carries TRBV2 and TRBJ2-7; 7 bases map to TRBD1. CDR3 loop: CASSGTDHYNYEQYF. In DNA, the CDR3 is TGTGCCAGCAGCGGGACAGACCACTACAACTACGAGCAGTACTTC.